This T cell receptor beta chain originates from a study of shared clonotypes between healthy human individuals. TCRdb keeps only in-frame clones here, not all; method: immunoSEQ multiplex PCR. This table holds under 2,500,000 clones, almost 96% found once. Per the germline V gene, CDR1 is ENHRY and CDR2 is SYGVKD. This CDR3 region has 14 residues. Losses at the gene ends were 7 bases for V and 0 bases for J; bases not matched to a gene: 5. The V and J genes are TRBV10-3 and TRBJ2-7; 8 bases align to TRBD1. Sequencing was carried out using naive CD4+ T cells sorted from blood. As to subset: CD45RA+ positively selected. This TCR was sampled from a man younger than 30 in good health. CDR3 in amino acids: CAITGTGGSYEQYF. The CDR3 nucleotides are TGTGCCATCACCGGGACAGGCGGCTCCTACGAGCAGTACTTC.